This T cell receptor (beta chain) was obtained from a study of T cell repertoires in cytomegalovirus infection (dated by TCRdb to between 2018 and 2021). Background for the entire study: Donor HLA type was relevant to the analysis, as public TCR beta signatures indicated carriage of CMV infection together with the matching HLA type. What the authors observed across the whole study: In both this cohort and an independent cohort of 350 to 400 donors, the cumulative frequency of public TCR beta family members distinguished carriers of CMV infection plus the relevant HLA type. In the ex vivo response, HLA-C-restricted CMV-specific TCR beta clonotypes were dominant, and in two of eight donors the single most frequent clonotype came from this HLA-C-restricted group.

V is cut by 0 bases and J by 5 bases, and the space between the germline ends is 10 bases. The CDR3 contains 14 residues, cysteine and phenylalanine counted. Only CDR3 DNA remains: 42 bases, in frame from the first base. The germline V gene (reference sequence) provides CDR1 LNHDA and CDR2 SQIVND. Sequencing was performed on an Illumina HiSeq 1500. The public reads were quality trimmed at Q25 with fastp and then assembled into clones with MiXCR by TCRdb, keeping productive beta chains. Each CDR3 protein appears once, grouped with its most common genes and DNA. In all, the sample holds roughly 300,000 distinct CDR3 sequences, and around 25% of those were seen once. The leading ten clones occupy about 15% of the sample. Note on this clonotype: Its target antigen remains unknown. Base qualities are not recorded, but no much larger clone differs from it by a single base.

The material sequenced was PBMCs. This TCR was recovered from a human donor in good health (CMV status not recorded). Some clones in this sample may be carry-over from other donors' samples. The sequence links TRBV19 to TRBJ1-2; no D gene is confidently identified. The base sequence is TGTGCCAGTAGTATAGATCGGACGGCTTATGGCTACACCTTC. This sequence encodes CASSIDRTAYGYTF. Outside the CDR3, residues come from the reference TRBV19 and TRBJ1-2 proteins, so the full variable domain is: DGGITQSPKYLFRKEGQNVTLSCEQNLNHDAMYWYRQDPGQGLRLIYYSQIVNDFQKGDIAEGYSVSREKKESFPLTVTSAQKNPTAFYLCASSIDRTAYGYTFGSGTRLTVV.